This TCR beta chain was documented in a study of T cell repertoires in cytomegalovirus infection. Unmatched junction bases numbered 7, after V lost 4 bases and J lost 7 bases. Germline values: CDR1 SGHDT, CDR2 YYEEEE. CDR3 length equals 14 residues. TCRdb called the reads again in MiXCR, with one record for every CDR3 protein. The data show fewer than 650,000 distinct CDR3 sequences, roughly 43% seen once. For this clonotype: Its antigen is as yet unknown.

This chain joins TRBV5-6 and TRBJ1-2; the match to TRBD1 covers 10 bases. Source: cultured PBMCs, taken from culture after CMV antigen stimulation. This clonotype was sampled from a human donor in good health (CMV status not recorded). Some clones in this sample may be carry-over from other donors' samples. The CDR3 region has the DNA TGTGCCAGCAGCCTACGGACAGGGGGACGTGGCTACACCTTC. Protein product: CASSLRTGGRGYTF. Combining the CDR3 with reference TRBV5-6 and TRBJ1-2 gives the whole variable domain DAGVTQSPTHLIKTRGQQVTLRCSPKSGHDTVSWYQQALGQGPQFIFQYYEEEERQRGNFPDRFSGHQFPNYSSELNVNALLLGDSALYLCASSLRTGGRGYTFGSGTRLTVV.